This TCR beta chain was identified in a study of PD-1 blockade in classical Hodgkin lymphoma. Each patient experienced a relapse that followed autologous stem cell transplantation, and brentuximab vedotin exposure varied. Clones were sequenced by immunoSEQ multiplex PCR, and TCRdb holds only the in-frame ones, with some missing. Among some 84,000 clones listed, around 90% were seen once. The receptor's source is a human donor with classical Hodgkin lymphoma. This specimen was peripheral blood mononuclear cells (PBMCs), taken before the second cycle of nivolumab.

The CDR3 nucleotides read TGTGCCACCAAGCTAGCGGGAGCTACAGATACGCAGTATTTT. As protein: CATKLAGATDTQYF. V gene TRBV27 combines with J gene TRBJ2-3; 10 nucleotides match TRBD2. V shed 10 bases, J shed 3 bases, and the junction held 7 bases outside the gene matches. The germline V gene has CDR1 MNHEY and CDR2 SMNVEV (reference sequence). The CDR3 spans 14 residues.